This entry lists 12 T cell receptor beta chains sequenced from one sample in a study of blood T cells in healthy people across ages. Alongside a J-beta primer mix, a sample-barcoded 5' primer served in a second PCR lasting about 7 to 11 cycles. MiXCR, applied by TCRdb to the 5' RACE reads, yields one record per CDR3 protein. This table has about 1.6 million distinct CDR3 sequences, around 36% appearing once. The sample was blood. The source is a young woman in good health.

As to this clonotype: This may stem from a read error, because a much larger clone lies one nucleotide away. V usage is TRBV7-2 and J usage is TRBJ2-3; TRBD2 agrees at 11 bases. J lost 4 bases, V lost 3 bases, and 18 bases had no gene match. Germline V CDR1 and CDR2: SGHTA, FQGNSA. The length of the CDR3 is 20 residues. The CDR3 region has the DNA TGTGCCAGCAGCTTCGGGACTAGCGGAAGGAGGTATACGTGGGCAGATACGCAGTATTTT. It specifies CASSFGTSGRRYTWADTQYF.

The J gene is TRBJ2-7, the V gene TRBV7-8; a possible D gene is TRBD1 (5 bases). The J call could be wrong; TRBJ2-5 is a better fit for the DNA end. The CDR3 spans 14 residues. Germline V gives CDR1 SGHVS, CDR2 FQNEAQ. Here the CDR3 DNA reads TGTGCCAGCAGCTTAATCGCGCAGGGAGAGACCCAGTACTTC. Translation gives CASSLIAQGETQYF.

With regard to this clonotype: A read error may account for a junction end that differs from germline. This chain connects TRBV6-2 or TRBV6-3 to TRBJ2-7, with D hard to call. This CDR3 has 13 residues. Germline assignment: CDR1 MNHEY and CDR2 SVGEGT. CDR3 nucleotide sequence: TGTGCCAGCAGTTACGCCCACTACCACGACCAGTACTTC. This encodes CASSYAHYHDQYF.

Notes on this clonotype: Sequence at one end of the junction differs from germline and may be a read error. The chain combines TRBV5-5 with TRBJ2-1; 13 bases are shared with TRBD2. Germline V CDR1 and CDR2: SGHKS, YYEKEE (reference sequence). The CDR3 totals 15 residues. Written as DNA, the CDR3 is TGTGCCAGCGGCTTACTAGCGGGAGGGTTCGATGAGCGGTTCTTC. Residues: CASGLLAGGFDERFF.

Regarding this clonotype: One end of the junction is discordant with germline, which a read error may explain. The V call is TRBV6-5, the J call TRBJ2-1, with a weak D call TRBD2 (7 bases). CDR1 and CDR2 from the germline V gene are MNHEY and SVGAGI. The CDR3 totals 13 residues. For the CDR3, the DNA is TGTGCCGGCAGTTACTCAAGGGGGGGTGAGCAGTTCTTC. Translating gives CAGSYSRGGEQFF.

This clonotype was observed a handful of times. The CDR3 protein is CASSHLTQYF. For the CDR3, the DNA is TGTGCCAGCAGCCACCTGACCCAGTACTTC. V is TRBV3-1 and J is TRBJ2-7, with D unclear. The end of the DNA fits TRBJ2-5 better, so the J call may be wrong. Germline CDR1 reads LGHDT; CDR2 reads YNNKEL (reference sequence). This CDR3 region has 10 residues.

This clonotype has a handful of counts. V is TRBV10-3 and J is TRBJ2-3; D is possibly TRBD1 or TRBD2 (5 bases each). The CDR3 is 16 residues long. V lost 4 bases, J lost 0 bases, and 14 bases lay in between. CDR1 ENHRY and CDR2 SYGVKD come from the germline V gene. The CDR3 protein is CAISGSGRGSTDTQYF. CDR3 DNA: TGTGCCATCAGTGGGTCGGGAAGGGGCAGCACAGATACGCAGTATTTT.

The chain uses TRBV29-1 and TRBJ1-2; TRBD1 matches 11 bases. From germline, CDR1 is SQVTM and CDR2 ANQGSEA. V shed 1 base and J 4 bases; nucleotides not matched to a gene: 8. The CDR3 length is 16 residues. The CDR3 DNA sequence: TGCAGCGTTGAAGGGACACCGGGACAGGGGGGCTATGGCTACACCTTC. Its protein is CSVEGTPGQGGYGYTF.

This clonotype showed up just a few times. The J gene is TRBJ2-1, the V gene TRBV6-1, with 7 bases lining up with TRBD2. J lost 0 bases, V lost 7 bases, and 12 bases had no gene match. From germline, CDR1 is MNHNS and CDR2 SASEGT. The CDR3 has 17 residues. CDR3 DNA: TGTGCCAGCATCCCCACGGGGGGATCCAGCTCCTACAATGAGCAGTTCTTC. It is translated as CASIPTGGSSSYNEQFF.

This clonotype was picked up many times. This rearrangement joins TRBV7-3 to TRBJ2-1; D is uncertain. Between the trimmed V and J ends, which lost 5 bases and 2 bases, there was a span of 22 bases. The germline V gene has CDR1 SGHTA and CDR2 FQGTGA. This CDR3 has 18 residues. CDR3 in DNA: TGTGCCAGCAGCCTACGGGCGTCAAACCTCTTCCCCTACAATGAGCAGTTCTTC. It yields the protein CASSLRASNLFPYNEQFF.

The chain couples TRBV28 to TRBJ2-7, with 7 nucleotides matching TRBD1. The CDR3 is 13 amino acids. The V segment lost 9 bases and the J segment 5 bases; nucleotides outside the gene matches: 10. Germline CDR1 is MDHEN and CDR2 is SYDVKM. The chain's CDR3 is CASSSVTGDEQYF. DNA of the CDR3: TGTGCCAGTAGCTCTGTCACAGGGGACGAGCAGTACTTC.

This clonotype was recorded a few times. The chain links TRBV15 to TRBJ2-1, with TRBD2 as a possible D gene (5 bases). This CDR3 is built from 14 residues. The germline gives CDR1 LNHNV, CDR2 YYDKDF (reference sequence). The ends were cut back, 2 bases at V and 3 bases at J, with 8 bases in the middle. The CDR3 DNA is TGTGCCACCAGCAGACCGGGAAACTACAATGAGCAGTTCTTC. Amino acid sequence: CATSRPGNYNEQFF.